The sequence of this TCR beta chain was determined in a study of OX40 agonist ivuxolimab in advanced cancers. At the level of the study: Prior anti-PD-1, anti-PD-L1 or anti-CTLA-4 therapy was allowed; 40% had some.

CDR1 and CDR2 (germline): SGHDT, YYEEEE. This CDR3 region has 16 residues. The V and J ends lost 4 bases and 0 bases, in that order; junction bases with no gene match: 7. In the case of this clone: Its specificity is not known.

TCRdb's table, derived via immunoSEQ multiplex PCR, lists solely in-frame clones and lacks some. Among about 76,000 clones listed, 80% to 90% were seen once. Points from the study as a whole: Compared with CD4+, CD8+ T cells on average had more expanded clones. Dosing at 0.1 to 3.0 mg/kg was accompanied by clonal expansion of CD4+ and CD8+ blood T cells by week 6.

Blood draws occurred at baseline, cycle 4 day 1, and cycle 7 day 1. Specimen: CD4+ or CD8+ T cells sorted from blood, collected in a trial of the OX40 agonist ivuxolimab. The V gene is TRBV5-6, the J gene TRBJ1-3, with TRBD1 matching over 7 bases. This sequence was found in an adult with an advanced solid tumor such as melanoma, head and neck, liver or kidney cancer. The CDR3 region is CASSPGDRRSGNTIYF. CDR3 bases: TGTGCCAGCAGCCCGGGGGACAGACGCTCTGGAAACACCATATATTTT. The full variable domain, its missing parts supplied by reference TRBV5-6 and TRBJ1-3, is DAGVTQSPTHLIKTRGQQVTLRCSPKSGHDTVSWYQQALGQGPQFIFQYYEEEERQRGNFPDRFSGHQFPNYSSELNVNALLLGDSALYLCASSPGDRRSGNTIYFGEGSWLTVV.